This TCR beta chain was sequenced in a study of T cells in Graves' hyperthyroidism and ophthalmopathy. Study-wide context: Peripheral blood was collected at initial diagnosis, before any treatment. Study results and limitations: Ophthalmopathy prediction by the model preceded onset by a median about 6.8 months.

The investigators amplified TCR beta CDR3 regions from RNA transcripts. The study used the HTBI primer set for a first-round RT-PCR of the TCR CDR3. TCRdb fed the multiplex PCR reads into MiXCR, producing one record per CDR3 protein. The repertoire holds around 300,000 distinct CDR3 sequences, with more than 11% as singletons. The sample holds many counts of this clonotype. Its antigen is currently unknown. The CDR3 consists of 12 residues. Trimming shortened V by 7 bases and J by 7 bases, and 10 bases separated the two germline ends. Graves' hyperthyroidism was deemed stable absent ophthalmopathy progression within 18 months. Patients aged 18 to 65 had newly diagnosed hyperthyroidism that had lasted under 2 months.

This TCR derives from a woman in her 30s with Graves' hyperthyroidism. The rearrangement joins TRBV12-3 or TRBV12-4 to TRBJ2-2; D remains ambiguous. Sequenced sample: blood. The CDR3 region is CASTGLYGELFF. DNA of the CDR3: TGTGCCAGCACCGGGTTATACGGGGAGCTGTTTTTT.